One sample yielded the 2 T cell receptor beta chains listed below, sequenced in a study of T cells in Graves' hyperthyroidism and ophthalmopathy. Using RNA transcripts as the source, TCR beta CDR3 regions were amplified. During a first-round RT-PCR of the TCR CDR3, the HTBI primer set was used. TCRdb ran MiXCR on the multiplex PCR reads and lists one entry per CDR3 protein. The sample gives about 350,000 distinct CDR3 sequences, 18% of which show up once; around a sixth is in the top ten. Sequencing was done on a sample of blood. The receptor source for this set is a woman between 40 and 55 years old with Graves' ophthalmopathy.

The gene calls are TRBV7-6 and TRBJ1-6; tentatively, D is TRBD1 (5 bases). Germline CDR1 reads SGHVS; CDR2 reads FNYEAQ. V gave up 1 base and J gave up 7 bases, with 8 bases separating them. CDR3 length: 14 residues. The CDR3 nucleotides read TGTGCCAGCAGCTTAGAGGGGAAGAATTCACCCCTCCACTTT. It codes for CASSLEGKNSPLHF.

This chain connects TRBV6-2 or TRBV6-3 to TRBJ2-7; 10 bases align to TRBD1. The V gene end was trimmed by 0 bases and the J gene end by 5 bases; junction bases not matched to a gene: 13. CDR3 length: 18 amino acids. Germline CDR1 and CDR2: MNHEY and SVGEGT. Here the CDR3 reads CASSYSIGTGASGNEQYF. DNA of the CDR3: TGTGCCAGCAGTTACTCGATCGGGACAGGGGCGTCGGGGAACGAGCAGTACTTC.